This T cell receptor beta chain was documented in a study of T cells in Graves' hyperthyroidism and ophthalmopathy. Overall study results and limits: Ophthalmopathy was distinguished from stable hyperthyroidism by 13 V-J signatures.

This clonotype has a handful of counts. Its matching antigen is unknown. RNA transcripts gave rise to amplified TCR beta CDR3 regions. The HTBI primer set served for first-round RT-PCR of the TCR CDR3. In TCRdb, the multiplex PCR reads were re-called with MiXCR into one record per CDR3 protein. The sample holds around 280,000 distinct CDR3 sequences, roughly 14% seen once. This CDR3 has 14 residues. The trim removed 5 bases at V and 2 bases at J, leaving 1 base unmatched. The germline CDR1 and CDR2 sequences are SGHRS and YFSETQ. The sequenced material came from blood. The receptor was isolated from a woman younger than 45 with Graves' hyperthyroidism that later progressed to Graves' ophthalmopathy. The chain is built from TRBV5-1 and TRBJ2-6, with 7 positions matching TRBD2. The chain's CDR3 is CASRGGAGANVLTF. In nucleotides, the CDR3 is TGCGCCAGCAGGGGGGGGGCTGGGGCCAACGTCCTGACTTTC.